The 31 T cell receptor beta chains in this list originate from one sample, sequenced in a study of OX40 agonist ivuxolimab in advanced cancers. Libraries were prepared by immunoSEQ multiplex PCR; TCRdb keeps only in-frame clonotypes and omits some of them. The sample records 30,000 to 45,000 clones, 82% being singletons. This specimen was CD4+ or CD8+ T cells sorted from blood, taken in a trial of the OX40 agonist ivuxolimab. The receptors come from an adult with an advanced solid tumor such as melanoma, head and neck, liver or kidney cancer.

To note about this clone: The sample holds other DNA sequences that translate to the same CDR3. This chain's CDR3 is CATSRGPNEKLFF. For the CDR3, the DNA is TGTGCCACCAGCCGTGGCCCTAATGAAAAACTGTTTTTT. V is TRBV15 and J is TRBJ1-4; D uncertain. V gave up 5 bases and J gave up 3 bases, with 7 bases separating them. The CDR3 spans 13 residues. From germline, CDR1 is LNHNV and CDR2 YYDKDF (reference sequence).

The chain combines TRBV9 with TRBJ2-3, with 11 bases matching TRBD2. Unmatched junction bases numbered 12, after V lost 4 bases and J lost 5 bases. The CDR3 contains 17 residues. Germline loops: CDR1 SGDLS, CDR2 YYNGEE. The CDR3 region has the DNA TGTGCCAGCAGCTCCCGAACTAGCGGGGGACCCGGAGATACGCAGTATTTT. The encoded protein is CASSSRTSGGPGDTQYF.

The chain combines TRBV7-9 with TRBJ1-4; D perhaps matches TRBD1 (5 bases). The CDR3 extends over 14 amino acids. Trimming removed 1 base at V and 10 bases at J, with 13 bases between. CDR1 and CDR2 (germline): SEHNR, FQNEAQ (reference sequence). DNA of the CDR3: TGTGCCAGCAGCTTAGGCAGGGCATTTGGAAAACTGTTTTTT. Amino acid sequence: CASSLGRAFGKLFF.

The chain links TRBV7-2 to TRBJ1-2; 10 positions match TRBD1. The CDR3 runs to 16 residues. V lost 4 bases, J lost 4 bases, and 9 bases stayed unmatched. The V gene's germline CDR1 is SGHTA and CDR2 FQGNSA. In DNA, the CDR3 is TGTGCCAGCAGCTGGGGACAGGGGAGTGTCGCCTATGGCTACACCTTC. Its translation is CASSWGQGSVAYGYTF.

V usage is TRBV9 and J usage is TRBJ1-6; 7 nucleotides align to TRBD1. Germline CDR1 reads SGDLS; CDR2 reads YYNGEE. This CDR3 region has 13 residues. J lost 8 bases, V lost 6 bases, and 5 bases had no gene match. CDR3 nucleotides: TGTGCCAGCACCGACAGGGTAGATTCACCCCTCCACTTT. It codes for CASTDRVDSPLHF.

The rearrangement links TRBV7-2 to TRBJ2-3; 13 positions match TRBD2. This CDR3 has 16 residues. CDR1 is SGHTA, CDR2 FQGNSA, per germline. V was clipped by 2 bases and J by 5 bases; unmatched bases: 4. CDR3 amino acids: CASSLTSGGARDTQYF. The CDR3 bases are TGTGCCAGCAGCTTAACTAGCGGGGGGGCAAGAGATACGCAGTATTTT.

The gene calls are TRBV21-1 and TRBJ2-1; the table names TRBD1, a call not compared with the DNA. TRBV21-1 is classified as a pseudogene. This CDR3 has 18 amino acids. CDR3 in amino acids: CASSKAQSGRVGDNEQFF. The CDR3 coding sequence is TGTGCCAGCAGCAAAGCGCAGTCTGGCAGGGTGGGCGACAATGAGCAGTTCTTC.

V gene TRBV5-4 combines with J gene TRBJ1-2; D gene unclear. Trimming took 4 bases from V and 1 from J, leaving 8 bases between them. The CDR3 totals 13 residues. Per germline, CDR1 SGHNT and CDR2 YYREEE (reference sequence). CDR3 nucleotides: TGTGCCAGCAGCACGACGAGTAACTATGGCTACACCTTC. This encodes CASSTTSNYGYTF.

V is TRBV14 and J is TRBJ1-3; D is undetermined. Germline CDR1 is SGHDN and CDR2 is FVKESK. The V end lost 4 bases, the J end lost 2 bases, and 9 bases lay between the germline ends. CDR3 length equals 14 residues. The CDR3 is CASSPRTTGNTIYF. Here the CDR3 DNA reads TGTGCCAGCAGCCCCAGAACGACTGGAAACACCATATATTTT.

Written as DNA, the CDR3 is TGCGCCAGCAGCCGGGGGCAGGACGAGACCCAGTACTTC. Residues: CASSRGQDETQYF. J is TRBJ2-5 and V is TRBV4-3, with D possibly being TRBD1 (6 bases). The V end lost 4 bases, the J end lost 5 bases, and 11 bases lay between the germline ends. The CDR3 extends over 13 amino acids. CDR1 LGHNA and CDR2 YSLEER come from the germline V gene.

This chain connects TRBV5-8 to TRBJ1-3; D unresolved. CDR3 size: 17 residues. Germline values: CDR1 SGHTS, CDR2 YDEGEE. V lost 2 bases, J lost 0 bases, and 15 bases lay in between. CDR3 nucleotides: TGTGCCAGCAGCTTCACGAGACGGCGCCTCTCTGGAAACACCATATATTTT. Its protein is CASSFTRRRLSGNTIYF.

The rearrangement uses TRBV5-1 and TRBJ2-3; D unclear. The germline V gene encodes CDR1 SGHRS and CDR2 YFSETQ. Trimming removed 0 bases from V and 0 bases from J, with 8 bases in between. The CDR3 spans 15 residues. In DNA form, the CDR3 reads TGCGCCAGCAGCTTGGAGGCATTTAGCACAGATACGCAGTATTTT. It yields the protein CASSLEAFSTDTQYF.

V is TRBV19 and J is TRBJ1-1, with D possibly TRBD1 on 5 matching bases. V was shortened by 3 bases and J by 1 base, with 6 bases between the two germline ends. CDR1 and CDR2 from the germline V gene are LNHDA and SQIVND (reference sequence). The CDR3 loop spans 13 amino acids. The CDR3 DNA is TGTGCCAGTAGTATCAGGGAGAACACTGAAGCTTTCTTT. This gives the protein CASSIRENTEAFF.

The rearrangement uses TRBV19 and TRBJ2-7, with D perhaps TRBD2 (7 bases). This CDR3 spans 15 amino acids. With 4 bases removed from V and 6 bases from J, the gap between germline ends came to 19 bases. CDR1 LNHDA and CDR2 SQIVND come from the germline V gene (reference sequence). CDR3 sequence (DNA): TGTGCCAGTAGTACCGGCGGGGGACACCGTATCGAGCAGTACTTC. Translation: CASSTGGGHRIEQYF.

The rearrangement uses TRBV11-2 and TRBJ1-1, with a tentative D call TRBD1 (5 bases). The CDR3 covers 15 residues. Germline assignment: CDR1 SGHAT and CDR2 FQNNGV. V was pared by 6 bases and J by 1 base, with 15 bases between. The CDR3, as DNA: TGTGCCAGCAGTCGGGAGGGACGGACGAACACTGAAGCTTTCTTT. It encodes CASSREGRTNTEAFF.

The chain has TRBV4-3 and TRBJ1-4; the D is unclear. Germline-derived CDR1 and CDR2 are LGHNA and YSLEER. The CDR3 runs 15 residues. Trimming stripped 0 bases from V and 0 bases from J, with 5 bases between. The CDR3 DNA reads as TGCGCCAGCAGCCAAGAGGGAGCAACTAATGAAAAACTGTTTTTT. Translated, it gives CASSQEGATNEKLFF.

This clone was found once. The genes are TRBV14 and TRBJ1-2; no reliable D call. Germline V gene lookup returns CDR1 SGHDN and CDR2 FVKESK. The CDR3 extends over 13 amino acids. Trimming shortened V by 1 base and J by 4 bases, and 7 bases separated the two germline ends. CDR3 protein: CASSQVGIYGYTF. The CDR3 nucleotides read TGTGCCAGCAGCCAAGTGGGGATCTATGGCTACACCTTC.

This clone was counted a few times. The chain uses TRBV5-1 and TRBJ2-1; the match to TRBD2 covers 7 bases. J was trimmed by 6 bases and V by 3 bases; bases with no gene match: 6. This CDR3 contains 14 residues. Germline V gene sequence: CDR1 SGHRS, CDR2 YFSETQ. The DNA for the CDR3 is TGCGCCAGCAGCTCCGGGACTAACAGCAATGAGCAGTTCTTC. It translates to CASSSGTNSNEQFF.

This clone was counted between two and nine times. The CDR3 region has the DNA TGTGCCAGCAGTTCACAGGGGATGAGCTACACCTTC. Translating gives CASSSQGMSYTF. The rearrangement uses TRBV27 and TRBJ1-2; 7 bases fit TRBD1. The ends lost 4 bases at V and 9 bases at J; junction bases unmatched: 5. CDR1 and CDR2 (germline): MNHEY, SMNVEV (reference sequence). The CDR3 spans 12 residues.

V gene TRBV9 combines with J gene TRBJ2-1; no definite D call. In germline, CDR1 is SGDLS, CDR2 YYNGEE. V was trimmed by 0 bases and J by 12 bases, leaving 13 bases between them. CDR3 length equals 13 residues. The chain's CDR3 is CASSVGAAGGQFF. The CDR3 DNA sequence: TGTGCCAGCAGCGTAGGGGCGGCTGGCGGGCAGTTCTTC.

The rearrangement joins TRBV19 to TRBJ2-1; tentatively, D is TRBD1 or TRBD2 (5 bases each). V lost 10 bases, J lost 0 bases, and 19 bases lay in between. The CDR3 spans 16 residues. CDR1 and CDR2 (germline): LNHDA, SQIVND (reference sequence). CDR3 protein: CAKSRGRRSSYNEQFF. The CDR3 bases are TGTGCCAAGAGCCGGGGACGGAGGAGCTCCTACAATGAGCAGTTCTTC.

The J gene is TRBJ2-5, the V gene TRBV19; D may be TRBD2 (6 bases). V was trimmed by 6 bases and J by 5 bases, leaving 22 bases between them. The CDR3 loop spans 16 amino acids. CDR1 LNHDA and CDR2 SQIVND come from the germline V gene (reference sequence). CDR3 DNA sequence: TGTGCCAGTAGCCCCGGGTTTTGGGAGGTTTCCGAGACCCAGTACTTC. Translation gives CASSPGFWEVSETQYF.

This clone occurred a few times. The chain combines TRBV5-1 with TRBJ2-2; D could derive from TRBD1 or TRBD2 (6 bases each). Trimming took 4 bases from V and 2 from J, leaving 12 bases between them. Germline V lookup: CDR1 SGHRS, CDR2 YFSETQ. The CDR3 length is 15 residues. The CDR3 loop is CASSVRDTNTGELFF. The CDR3 DNA is TGCGCCAGCAGCGTGCGGGACACAAACACCGGGGAGCTGTTTTTT.

The chain recombines TRBV5-8 with TRBJ1-2; D is ambiguous. CDR1 SGHTS and CDR2 YDEGEE come from the germline V gene. This CDR3 region has 14 residues. Trimming removed 0 bases at V and 0 bases at J, with 6 bases between. In DNA form, the CDR3 reads TGTGCCAGCAGCTTGGGGCCCACTAACTATGGCTACACCTTC. Protein sequence: CASSLGPTNYGYTF.

The chain carries TRBV18 and TRBJ1-1, with D possibly TRBD1 on 5 matching bases. Germline lookup yields CDR1 KGHSH and CDR2 LQKENI. Trimming shortened V by 3 bases and J by 5 bases, and 13 bases separated the two germline ends. The CDR3 runs 14 residues. The CDR3 nucleotides read TGTGCCAGCTCACCCCTCGGGGGAGGGACTGAAGCTTTCTTT. Protein product: CASSPLGGGTEAFF.

The J gene is TRBJ1-5, the V gene TRBV14; D may be TRBD1 (5 bases). The V gene lost 1 base and the J gene lost 4 bases, with 8 bases spanning the gap. CDR3 length: 14 amino acids. Germline V gene sequence: CDR1 SGHDN, CDR2 FVKESK. CDR3 bases: TGTGCCAGCAGCCAAGTGGGGGGAAATCAGCCCCAGCATTTT. Residues: CASSQVGGNQPQHF. Using reference TRBV14 and TRBJ1-5 for the parts outside the CDR3, the full variable domain is EAGVTQFPSHSVIEKGQTVTLRCDPISGHDNLYWYRRVMGKEIKFLLHFVKESKQDESGMPNNRFLAERTGGTYSTLKVQPAELEDSGVYFCASSQVGGNQPQHFGDGTRLSIL.

The chain uses TRBV7-2 and TRBJ2-5; no firm D call. The J call may be faulty, since TRBJ2-7 better matches the DNA end. The CDR3 is 12 residues long. Germline V gives CDR1 SGHTA, CDR2 FQGNSA. The CDR3 nucleotides are TGTGCCAGCAGCTTAGATTTCTACGAGCAGTACTTC. This translates into CASSLDFYEQYF.

The chain recombines TRBV5-4 with TRBJ2-2; tentatively, D is TRBD1 (6 bases). V shed 3 bases and J shed 0 bases, with 9 bases lying between them. CDR1 is SGHNT and CDR2 is YYREEE in the germline V gene (reference sequence). The CDR3 runs 15 residues. CDR3 sequence (DNA): TGTGCCAGCAGCTCGGGACAAGCGAACACCGGGGAGCTGTTTTTT. Translation: CASSSGQANTGELFF.

The chain uses TRBV7-2 and TRBJ1-2, with 9 bases identical to TRBD1. Germline CDR1 reads SGHTA; CDR2 reads FQGNSA. V shed 7 bases, J shed 4 bases, and the junction held 7 bases outside the gene matches. CDR3 size: 14 residues. The CDR3, as DNA: TGTGCCAGCATCCGGACAGGGGCATCCTATGGCTACACCTTC. It codes for CASIRTGASYGYTF.

The chain is built from TRBV5-4 and TRBJ2-1; 9 nucleotides agree with TRBD2. The CDR3 is 14 residues long. V lost 7 bases, J lost 4 bases, and 6 bases stayed unmatched. CDR1 is SGHNT and CDR2 is YYREEE in the germline V gene (reference sequence). CDR3 amino acids: CASSLAGRYNEQFF. The CDR3 nucleotides are TGTGCCAGCTCCCTAGCGGGGAGATACAATGAGCAGTTCTTC.

The V and J genes are TRBV11-2 and TRBJ1-4; possible D gene TRBD1, 5 bases. The length of the CDR3 is 14 residues. Trimming removed 5 bases from V and 8 bases from J, with 15 bases in between. Germline V gives CDR1 SGHAT, CDR2 FQNNGV. CDR3 sequence: CASSPLRGWEKLFF. Written as DNA, the CDR3 is TGTGCCAGCAGCCCGCTGCGGGGCTGGGAAAAACTGTTTTTT.